One sample yielded the 29 T cell receptor beta chains listed below, sequenced in a study of T cells in localized non-small cell lung cancer. Only in-frame clones appear in the TCRdb table, and some are missing; sequencing was by immunoSEQ multiplex PCR. The repertoire holds about 2,900 clones, roughly 25% seen once, with roughly 8.6% in the top ten. This specimen was lung tumor tissue, taken before any cancer treatment. These receptors came from a male donor aged 60 or over with stage III lung adenocarcinoma.

A few counts support this clone. CDR3 bases: TGTGCCAGCTCACCTCAGAGGGGGGTCCTCTACGAGCAGTACTTC. Encoded protein: CASSPQRGVLYEQYF. This rearrangement joins TRBV18 to TRBJ2-7; possibly TRBD1 or TRBD2 for D (6 bases each). Germline V lookup: CDR1 KGHSH, CDR2 LQKENI. V lost 3 bases, J lost 3 bases, and 15 bases lay in between. CDR3 size: 15 residues.

This chain uses TRBV6-8 with TRBJ2-2; unclear D gene. Trimming stripped 2 bases from V and 1 base from J, with 8 bases between. Per germline, CDR1 MNHGY and CDR2 SAAAGT. This CDR3 spans 15 amino acids. CDR3 sequence reads: CASSYGPRNTGELFF. The CDR3 nucleotides are TGTGCCAGCAGTTACGGTCCCCGGAACACCGGGGAGCTGTTTTTT.

This clone was observed a handful of times. The V call is TRBV11-3, the J call TRBJ2-7, with 8 bases that match TRBD2. With V trimmed by 8 bases and J by 2 bases, 8 bases remained unmatched. The CDR3 runs to 14 residues. CDR1 and CDR2 from the germline V gene are SGHNT and YENEEA. CDR3 in amino acids: CASAEGRGAYEQYF. The DNA for the CDR3 is TGTGCCAGCGCCGAGGGGCGGGGGGCCTACGAGCAGTACTTC.

The chain carries TRBV10-2 and TRBJ1-1; D is ambiguous. The CDR3 extends over 14 amino acids. V was clipped by 2 bases and J by 1 base, with 8 bases between them. Germline V CDR1 and CDR2: WSHSY, SAAADI. The CDR3 nucleotides are TGCGCCAGCAGTGAGCTTGAGTGGAACACTGAAGCTTTCTTT. Protein sequence: CASSELEWNTEAFF.

This clone is large within its sample. The rearrangement joins TRBV28 to TRBJ1-1; possible D gene TRBD1, 5 bases. Germline loops: CDR1 MDHEN, CDR2 SYDVKM. Trimming pared 5 bases from V and 1 base from J, leaving 11 bases between. The CDR3 contains 14 residues. The DNA of the CDR3 is TGTGCCAGCAGTACCGGGGGACCGAACACTGAAGCTTTCTTT. Translated, it gives CASSTGGPNTEAFF.

This clone is medium-sized (0.01 to 0.1%) within its sample. This chain uses TRBV11-3 with TRBJ2-7, with TRBD2 matching over 14 bases. Per the germline V gene, CDR1 is SGHNT and CDR2 is YENEEA. The CDR3 is made up of 14 amino acids. The junction had 7 bases not matched to a gene; V was cut back by 5 bases and J by 10 bases. The CDR3 DNA follows: TGTGCCAGCAGCCCTGGGACTAGCGGGGGCGTCCAGTACTTC. Its translation: CASSPGTSGGVQYF.

J is TRBJ1-1 and V is TRBV28, with TRBD1 matching over 9 bases. The CDR3 consists of 13 residues. The germline V gene encodes CDR1 MDHEN and CDR2 SYDVKM. With V trimmed by 6 bases and J by 6 bases, 5 bases remained unmatched. CDR3 in amino acids: CASRGTGLAEAFF. The CDR3 coding sequence is TGTGCCAGCAGGGGGACAGGGCTTGCTGAAGCTTTCTTT.

The rearrangement uses TRBV29-1 and TRBJ2-5; weak D call: TRBD2 (5 bases). This CDR3 is built from 14 residues. V was cut by 1 base and J by 1 base, with 10 bases left in between. CDR1 is SQVTM and CDR2 is ANQGSEA in the germline V gene. CDR3 sequence (DNA): TGCAGCGTTGAAGGCGGACGGGGCCAAGAGACCCAGTACTTC. The encoded protein is CSVEGGRGQETQYF.

By sample fraction, this clone is medium-sized. The chain joins TRBV11-3 to TRBJ1-1, with D uncertain. The V gene lost 1 base and the J gene lost 0 bases, with 12 bases spanning the gap. Germline lookup yields CDR1 SGHNT and CDR2 YENEEA. The CDR3 contains 16 residues. CDR3 nucleotide sequence: TGTGCCAGCAGCTTAGGTGTGACGGTCATGAACACTGAAGCTTTCTTT. This sequence encodes CASSLGVTVMNTEAFF.

By share, this clone counts as medium-sized (0.01 to 0.1%). The chain recombines TRBV11-3 with TRBJ2-1; 15 bases are a match to TRBD2. The CDR3 has 15 residues. Germline V gene lookup returns CDR1 SGHNT and CDR2 YENEEA. V dropped 4 bases and J dropped 8; count of bases not matched to a gene: 3. CDR3 amino acids: CASSWGLAGGYEQFF. CDR3 coding DNA: TGTGCCAGCAGCTGGGGACTAGCGGGAGGATATGAGCAGTTCTTC. The whole variable domain, remainder taken from reference TRBV11-3 and TRBJ2-1, is EAGVVQSPRYKIIEKKQPVAFWCNPISGHNTLYWYLQNLGQGPELLIRYENEEAVDDSQLPKDRFSAERLKGVDSTLKIQPAELGDSAVYLCASSWGLAGGYEQFFGPGTRLTVL.

The gene calls are TRBV28 and TRBJ2-6; TRBD1 might be the D (6 bases). This CDR3 spans 14 amino acids. V lost 9 bases to trimming and J lost 0 bases, with 9 bases between them. Looked up from germline, CDR1 is MDHEN and CDR2 is SYDVKM. The CDR3: CASGQPSGANVLTF. Here the CDR3 DNA reads TGTGCCAGTGGACAGCCCTCTGGGGCCAACGTCCTGACTTTC.

The rearrangement links TRBV19 to TRBJ1-1; tentatively, D is TRBD1 (6 bases). V was pared by 6 bases and J by 0 bases, with 8 bases between. This CDR3 comprises 13 residues. Germline-derived CDR1 and CDR2 are LNHDA and SQIVND (reference sequence). CDR3: CASSGQMNTEAFF. The CDR3 DNA is TGTGCCAGTAGCGGACAGATGAACACTGAAGCTTTCTTT. The variable domain in full, with the rest retrieved from reference TRBV19 and TRBJ1-1, is DGGITQSPKYLFRKEGQNVTLSCEQNLNHDAMYWYRQDPGQGLRLIYYSQIVNDFQKGDIAEGYSVSREKKESFPLTVTSAQKNPTAFYLCASSGQMNTEAFFGQGTRLTVV.

This sequence joins TRBV6-8 and TRBJ2-2, with 10 bases aligning to TRBD1. This CDR3 has 15 residues. Germline-derived CDR1 and CDR2 are MNHGY and SAAAGT. The J segment lost 4 bases and the V segment lost 6 bases, leaving 5 bases of the junction unmatched. DNA for the CDR3: TGTGCCAGCAGCGGACAGGGGGTGGGCACCGGGGAGCTGTTTTTT. Translating it yields CASSGQGVGTGELFF.

This clone showed up just a few times. This chain's CDR3 is CASSPRDRVNTEAFF. Here the CDR3 DNA reads TGTGCCAGCAGCCCTAGGGACAGGGTGAACACTGAAGCTTTCTTT. The chain is built from TRBV11-3 and TRBJ1-1; 9 nucleotides agree with TRBD1. Germline CDR1 SGHNT, CDR2 YENEEA. V shed 5 bases and J 0 bases; nucleotides not matched to a gene: 4. The CDR3 is 15 amino acids.

In this sample, this clone turned up a few times. The gene calls are TRBV11-3 and TRBJ2-5, with D perhaps matching TRBD2 (6 bases). CDR1 SGHNT and CDR2 YENEEA come from the germline V gene. The CDR3 has 15 residues. V lost 1 base, J lost 2 bases, and 11 bases lay in between. In DNA form, the CDR3 reads TGTGCCAGCAGCTTAGGGGGGGTGGAACAAGAGACCCAGTACTTC. It translates to CASSLGGVEQETQYF.

The table lists this clone with a few counts. V gene TRBV12-2 combines with J gene TRBJ2-2; the table's TRBD2 call for D was not verified on the DNA. TRBV12-2 is a pseudogene locus. The CDR3 loop spans 16 amino acids. DNA for the CDR3: TGTGCCAGTAGGACTAGCGGGGGGGCCAGCACCGGGGAGCTGTTTTTT. Translating gives CASRTSGGASTGELFF.

The chain is built from TRBV19 and TRBJ2-7; D is unclear. The CDR3 consists of 13 residues. From germline, CDR1 is LNHDA and CDR2 SQIVND (reference sequence). Between the trimmed V and J ends, which lost 0 bases and 1 base, there was a span of 4 bases. CDR3 sequence: CASSIEDSYEQYF. The CDR3 nucleotides read TGTGCCAGTAGTATAGAAGATTCCTACGAGCAGTACTTC.

This chain links TRBV28 with TRBJ2-4, with 7 bases aligning to TRBD2. Germline CDR1 and CDR2: MDHEN and SYDVKM. V shed 5 bases, J shed 1 base, and the junction held 11 bases outside the gene matches. The CDR3 covers 17 residues. CDR3 nucleotide sequence: TGTGCCAGCAGTGGACTGCGCGGGAGACGGGCCAAAAACATTCAGTACTTC. This gives the protein CASSGLRGRRAKNIQYF.

The chain has TRBV19 and TRBJ2-7; 12 bases map to TRBD2. Germline trimming cut 8 bases from V and 4 bases from J; bases unmatched to any gene: 9. The CDR3 runs 15 residues. Germline values: CDR1 LNHDA, CDR2 SQIVND (reference sequence). CDR3 region: CASGRGLAGSYEQYF. In DNA form, the CDR3 reads TGTGCCAGTGGCAGAGGACTAGCGGGGTCATACGAGCAGTACTTC. Full variable domain (rest looked up from reference TRBV19 and TRBJ2-7): DGGITQSPKYLFRKEGQNVTLSCEQNLNHDAMYWYRQDPGQGLRLIYYSQIVNDFQKGDIAEGYSVSREKKESFPLTVTSAQKNPTAFYLCASGRGLAGSYEQYFGPGTRLTVT.

In its sample, this clone ranks as medium-sized. V and J are TRBV11-3 and TRBJ2-7, with a possible D match to TRBD2 (5 bases). Germline CDR1 reads SGHNT; CDR2 reads YENEEA. Trimming removed 0 bases from V and 4 bases from J, with 13 bases in between. This CDR3 is 15 amino acids long. CDR3 loop: CASSLDAGSGYEQYF. The CDR3 coding sequence is TGTGCCAGCAGCTTAGACGCCGGATCGGGATACGAGCAGTACTTC.

V and J are TRBV11-3 and TRBJ2-3; D unresolved. Trimming shortened V by 5 bases and J by 0 bases, and 12 bases separated the two germline ends. Germline V gene lookup returns CDR1 SGHNT and CDR2 YENEEA. This CDR3 spans 15 amino acids. The CDR3 nucleotides are TGTGCCAGCAGCGCCCCTAGAACTAGCACAGATACGCAGTATTTT. This sequence encodes CASSAPRTSTDTQYF.

This clone showed up just a few times. J is TRBJ1-6 and V is TRBV6-8, with D unclear. Germline CDR1 reads MNHGY; CDR2 reads SAAAGT. Trimming stripped 6 bases from V and 10 bases from J, with 10 bases between. CDR3 length equals 12 residues. In DNA form, the CDR3 reads TGTGCCAGCAGGGACGGGAGCTCACCCCTCCACTTT. It encodes CASRDGSSPLHF.

The chain recombines TRBV19 with TRBJ1-2; 7 nucleotides agree with TRBD1. The CDR3 has 16 amino acids. CDR1 and CDR2 from the germline V gene are LNHDA and SQIVND (reference sequence). Germline trimming cut 3 bases from V and 5 bases from J; bases unmatched to any gene: 12. DNA for the CDR3: TGTGCCAGTAGTATCTCGAGACAGGGTTCGGGGTATGGCTACACCTTC. This codes for CASSISRQGSGYGYTF.

This clone was detected only a few times. The chain joins TRBV11-3 to TRBJ2-3; D not resolved. Germline CDR1 is SGHNT and CDR2 is YENEEA. Trimming removed 5 bases from V and 2 bases from J, with 14 bases in between. The CDR3 has 15 residues. The CDR3 region has the DNA TGTGCCAGCAGCCCGTCCTCCCGGGTCACAGATACGCAGTATTTT. Protein product: CASSPSSRVTDTQYF.

The V call is TRBV6-8, the J call TRBJ1-2; 7 bases fit TRBD1. This CDR3 region has 17 residues. Germline CDR1 MNHGY, CDR2 SAAAGT. Trimming cost V 0 bases and J 1 base; bases outside gene matches: 8. The CDR3 bases are TGTGCCAGCAGTTACTCTGACAGGGAGAAGAGTAACTATGGCTACACCTTC. It encodes CASSYSDREKSNYGYTF.

This chain connects TRBV28 to TRBJ2-7, with 13 bases that match TRBD2. The CDR3 contains 14 residues. CDR1 MDHEN and CDR2 SYDVKM come from the germline V gene. V was clipped by 4 bases and J by 7 bases; unmatched bases: 4. The CDR3 region is CASSWTSGSSEQYF. The DNA of the CDR3 is TGTGCCAGCAGTTGGACTAGCGGGAGTAGTGAGCAGTACTTC.

By share, this clone ranks as medium-sized. The CDR3 loop reads CASSYSVGGSNYGYTF. The CDR3, as DNA: TGTGCCAGCAGTTACTCTGTGGGGGGGAGTAACTATGGCTACACCTTC. This chain links TRBV6-8 with TRBJ1-2, with D possibly matching TRBD1 (5 bases). This CDR3 spans 16 amino acids. Trimming took 0 bases from V and 1 from J, leaving 12 bases between them. CDR1 is MNHGY, CDR2 SAAAGT, per germline.

This clone was observed a few times. The J gene is TRBJ1-3, the V gene TRBV11-3; possible D gene TRBD1, 6 bases. The CDR3 has 15 residues. CDR1 and CDR2 (germline): SGHNT, YENEEA. V was shortened by 6 bases and J by 2 bases, with 14 bases between the two germline ends. The CDR3: CASRSDRIAGNTIYF. The CDR3 region has the DNA TGTGCCAGCAGAAGCGACAGGATCGCTGGAAACACCATATATTTT.

This chain uses TRBV9 with TRBJ2-7; 9 nucleotides align to TRBD2. Germline-derived CDR1 and CDR2 are SGDLS and YYNGEE. V lost 0 bases to trimming and J lost 4 bases; unmatched junction nucleotides: 5. The CDR3 loop spans 15 amino acids. In nucleotides, the CDR3 is TGTGCCAGCAGCGTAGGTGCTAGCGGGATTTACGAGCAGTACTTC. Amino acids: CASSVGASGIYEQYF.